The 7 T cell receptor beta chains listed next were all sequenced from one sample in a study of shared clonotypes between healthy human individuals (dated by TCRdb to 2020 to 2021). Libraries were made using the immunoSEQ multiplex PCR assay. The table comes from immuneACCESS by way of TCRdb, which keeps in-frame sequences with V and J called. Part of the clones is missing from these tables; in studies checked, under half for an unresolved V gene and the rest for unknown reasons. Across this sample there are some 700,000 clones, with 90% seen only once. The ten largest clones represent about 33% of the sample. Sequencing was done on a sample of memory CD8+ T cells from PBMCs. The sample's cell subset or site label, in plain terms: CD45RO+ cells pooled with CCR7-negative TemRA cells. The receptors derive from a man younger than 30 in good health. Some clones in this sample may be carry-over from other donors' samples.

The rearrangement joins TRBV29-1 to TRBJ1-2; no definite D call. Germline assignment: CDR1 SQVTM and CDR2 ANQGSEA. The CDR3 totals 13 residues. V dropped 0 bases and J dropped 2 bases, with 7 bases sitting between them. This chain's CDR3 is CSVEEPANYGYTF. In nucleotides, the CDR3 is TGCAGCGTTGAAGAACCAGCGAACTATGGCTACACCTTC.

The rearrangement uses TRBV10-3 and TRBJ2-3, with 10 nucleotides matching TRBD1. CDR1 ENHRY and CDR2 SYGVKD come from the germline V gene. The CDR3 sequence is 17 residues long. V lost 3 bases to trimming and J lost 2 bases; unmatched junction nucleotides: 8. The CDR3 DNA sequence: TGTGCCATCAGTGATCCCCCGGGACAGGGGTCCACAGATACGCAGTATTTT. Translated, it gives CAISDPPGQGSTDTQYF.

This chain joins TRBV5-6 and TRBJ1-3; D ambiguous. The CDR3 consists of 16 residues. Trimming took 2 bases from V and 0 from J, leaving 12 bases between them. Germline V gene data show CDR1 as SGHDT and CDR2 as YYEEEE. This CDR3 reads CASSFRPPNSGNTIYF. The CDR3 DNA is TGTGCCAGCAGCTTCCGCCCGCCGAACTCTGGAAACACCATATATTTT.

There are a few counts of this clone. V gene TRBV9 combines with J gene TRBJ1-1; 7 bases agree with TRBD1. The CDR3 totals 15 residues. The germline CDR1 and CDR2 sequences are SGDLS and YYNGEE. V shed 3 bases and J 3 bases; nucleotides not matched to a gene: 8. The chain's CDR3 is CASSAQRTGDTEAFF. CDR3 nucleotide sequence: TGTGCCAGCAGCGCGCAGAGGACAGGAGACACTGAAGCTTTCTTT. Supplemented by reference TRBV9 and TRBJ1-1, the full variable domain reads DSGVTQTPKHLITATGQRVTLRCSPRSGDLSVYWYQQSLDQGLQFLIQYYNGEERAKGNILERFSAQQFPDLHSELNLSSLELGDSALYFCASSAQRTGDTEAFFGQGTRLTVV.

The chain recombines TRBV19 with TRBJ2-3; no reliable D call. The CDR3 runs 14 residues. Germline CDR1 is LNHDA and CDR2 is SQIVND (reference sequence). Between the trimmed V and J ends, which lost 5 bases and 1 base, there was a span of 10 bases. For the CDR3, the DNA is TGTGCCAGTAGTGACCCATGGGGCACAGATACGCAGTATTTT. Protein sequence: CASSDPWGTDTQYF.

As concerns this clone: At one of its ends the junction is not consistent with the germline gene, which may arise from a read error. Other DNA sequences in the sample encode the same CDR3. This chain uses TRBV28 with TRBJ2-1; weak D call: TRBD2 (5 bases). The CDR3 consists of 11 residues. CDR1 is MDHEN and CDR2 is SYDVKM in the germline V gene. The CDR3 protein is CASRRVDEQFF. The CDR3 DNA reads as TGTGCCAGCAGGAGGGTGGATGAACAGTTCTTC.

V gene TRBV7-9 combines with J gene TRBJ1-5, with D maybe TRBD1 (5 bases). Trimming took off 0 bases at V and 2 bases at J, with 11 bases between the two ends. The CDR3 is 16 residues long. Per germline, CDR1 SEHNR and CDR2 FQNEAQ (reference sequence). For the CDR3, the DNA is TGTGCCAGCAGCTTAGCGCAGGGAGTTGGCAATCAGCCCCAGCATTTT. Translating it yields CASSLAQGVGNQPQHF. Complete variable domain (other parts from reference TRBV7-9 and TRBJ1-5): DTGVSQNPRHKITKRGQNVTFRCDPISEHNRLYWYRQTLGQGPEFLTYFQNEAQLEKSRLLSDRFSAERPKGSFSTLEIQRTEQGDSAMYLCASSLAQGVGNQPQHFGDGTRLSIL.